This TCR beta chain was obtained from a study of shared clonotypes between healthy human individuals. Study-wide background: Sampling drew on donors who were a couple of women and a few men aged 18 to 49.

Trimming left V 1 base short and J 3 bases short, with 13 bases between. Germline V CDR1 and CDR2: SGHTA, FQGNSA. This CDR3 comprises 15 residues. Comments on this clone: Its target is not known.

Adult Caucasians living in Nashville, Tennessee made up all of the donors. Generated by immunoSEQ multiplex PCR, the TCRdb table keeps only in-frame clones and is missing some. The data contain 170,000 or so clones, around 63% of them seen just once; the ten biggest clones take up over 9.5%. Study conclusions and caveats: Across a handful of donors, naive CD4 shared roughly 5%, naive CD8 more than 3%, memory CD4 2.3%, memory CD8 around 0.36%. Clonotype sharing levels among donors were expected to vary with sequencing depth.

Sequencing was performed on memory CD4+ T cells sorted from blood. Specified subset: CD45RA-negative fraction. This chain connects TRBV7-2 to TRBJ2-7; a possible D gene is TRBD2 (5 bases). This TCR came from a man aged 25 to 45 in good health. The CDR3 region has the DNA TGTGCCAGCAGCTTAGTGCTGGACTCGCTCTACGAGCAGTACTTC. Its translation is CASSLVLDSLYEQYF.